The 10 T cell receptor beta chains below were found in one sample sequenced in a study of blood T cell repertoires in COVID-19 (dated by TCRdb to 2020 to 2021). The receptor library was made with the immunoSEQ multiplex PCR assay. Imported from immuneACCESS, the table was reduced by TCRdb to in-frame sequences with V and J called. These copies leave out some clones; in studies compared against another copy, an unresolved V gene accounts for under half, and the cause of the remainder is not known. This sample holds over 250,000 clones; more than 90% were observed only once. The top ten constitute roughly 2.7% of the sample. Sequencing was carried out using peripheral blood. The receptors here all came from a young adult with COVID-19, enrolled during active disease.

V is TRBV4-3 and J is TRBJ2-7, with 9 positions matching TRBD2. V was pared by 4 bases and J by 1 base, with 14 bases of the junction left unmatched. The CDR3 spans 18 residues. Germline V gene sequence: CDR1 LGHNA, CDR2 YSLEER. The CDR3 DNA reads TGCGCCAGCAGCCCGGCTAGCGGGACTTCCTCGTATTCCTACGAGCAGTACTTC. It specifies CASSPASGTSSYSYEQYF.

This clone was found once. V usage is TRBV29-1 and J usage is TRBJ2-2, with TRBD1 matching 7 bases. Germline lookup yields CDR1 SQVTM and CDR2 ANQGSEA. J lost 5 bases, V lost 7 bases, and 4 bases had no gene match. CDR3 size: 12 residues. The CDR3 loop is CSGLGQTGELFF. CDR3 bases: TGCAGCGGTCTGGGACAGACCGGGGAGCTGTTTTTT.

The genes are TRBV5-5 and TRBJ2-5, with D maybe TRBD2 (6 bases). Germline-derived CDR1 and CDR2 are SGHKS and YYEKEE (reference sequence). V was pared by 0 bases and J by 2 bases, with 11 bases between. This CDR3 spans 15 amino acids. This CDR3 reads CASSLEGRGQETQYF. CDR3 in DNA: TGTGCCAGCAGCTTGGAGGGGCGGGGTCAAGAGACCCAGTACTTC.

V and J are TRBV4-1 and TRBJ2-2; the match to TRBD2 covers 10 bases. In germline, CDR1 is MGHRA, CDR2 YSYEKL. Unmatched junction bases numbered 11, after V lost 6 bases and J lost 4 bases. The CDR3 consists of 17 residues. Here the CDR3 DNA reads TGCGCCAGCAGGCTCGCTAGCGGGAGCACCGCCACCGGGGAGCTGTTTTTT. This codes for CASRLASGSTATGELFF.

The gene calls are TRBV4-1 and TRBJ1-6; the D is unclear. The CDR3 is 15 residues long. Germline V gene data show CDR1 as MGHRA and CDR2 as YSYEKL. V lost 2 bases and J lost 1, with 6 bases in between. CDR3 DNA: TGCGCCAGCAGCCAATTAATATCCTATAATTCACCCCTCCACTTT. It translates to CASSQLISYNSPLHF.

V is TRBV6-5 and J is TRBJ2-1; the D gene is possibly TRBD1 (5 bases). Germline loops: CDR1 MNHEY, CDR2 SVGAGI. The CDR3 has 13 residues. Between the trimmed V and J ends, which lost 7 bases and 8 bases, there was a span of 15 bases. The CDR3 region is CASNTPWGDEQFF. As DNA, the CDR3 is TGTGCCAGCAATACGCCCTGGGGCGATGAGCAGTTCTTC.

This chain uses TRBV6-5 with TRBJ1-2; D uncertain. The CDR3 contains 15 residues. Per germline, CDR1 MNHEY and CDR2 SVGAGI. The V and J ends lost 8 bases and 4 bases respectively, with 20 bases between them. CDR3 in amino acids: CASGLRTAKLYGYTF. CDR3 nucleotide sequence: TGTGCCAGCGGACTGAGGACTGCTAAACTCTATGGCTACACCTTC.

V gene TRBV4-3 combines with J gene TRBJ2-7, with 10 bases matching TRBD2. This CDR3 region has 17 residues. The J segment lost 7 bases and the V segment lost 0 bases, leaving 12 bases of the junction unmatched. In germline, CDR1 is LGHNA, CDR2 YSLEER. As DNA, the CDR3 is TGCGCCAGCAGCCAAGATCGGTGGAGCGGGAGGGGGAGTGAGCAGTACTTC. Its protein is CASSQDRWSGRGSEQYF.

V usage is TRBV4-2 and J usage is TRBJ2-2; 8 bases line up with TRBD2. Germline lookup yields CDR1 LGHNA and CDR2 YNFKEQ. The CDR3 contains 17 residues. Trimming removed 0 bases from V and 4 bases from J; junction bases left unmatched: 7. The CDR3 reads CASSQDEGLVGTGELFF. The CDR3 DNA is TGTGCCAGCAGCCAAGATGAGGGACTAGTCGGCACCGGGGAGCTGTTTTTT.

The rearrangement links TRBV27 to TRBJ1-2; D is uncertain. V lost 4 bases, J lost 8 bases, and 14 bases lay in between. Germline values: CDR1 MNHEY, CDR2 SMNVEV (reference sequence). The CDR3 has 13 amino acids. CDR3: CASSSNAGQGYTF. Written as DNA, the CDR3 is TGTGCCAGCAGTTCGAATGCGGGTCAGGGCTACACCTTC.